This T cell receptor (beta chain) was sequenced in a study of cytomegalovirus exposure and HLA in healthy donors. The wider study: In a previous analysis, 110 million or so unique TCR beta sequences were found from roughly 200 million T cells.

PCR employed 60 Vbeta and 13 Jbeta primers. Assay: immunoSEQ multiplex PCR; the TCRdb copy retains only in-frame clones and omits some. The sample lists some 99,000 clones, about 80% occurring once. Worth noting for this clone: Its antigen is unidentified.

Study-level results: According to reports, the classifier identified cytomegalovirus status with high specificity and sensitivity. Rarity marked most TCR sequences, yet some public TCRs occurred in many donors. A reported reduction in N-insertions relative to the approximately 670-donor mean was seen in an Asian-associated ancestry cluster in a later analysis.

Input material: PBMCs. The source of this sequence is a woman aged 45-65 years in good health and CMV-seropositive.

The CDR3 sequence is CASSPWAGQSNEKLFF. For the CDR3, the DNA is TGTGCCAGCAGCCCTTGGGCGGGGCAGAGTAATGAAAAACTGTTTTTT. V is TRBV5-5 and J is TRBJ1-4; tentatively, D is TRBD1 (5 bases). This CDR3 is built from 16 residues. Trimming pared 4 bases from V and 4 bases from J, leaving 17 bases between. From germline, CDR1 is SGHKS and CDR2 YYEKEE (reference sequence).